Shown below are 32 T cell receptor beta chains from a single sample sequenced in a study of cytomegalovirus exposure and HLA in healthy donors. 60 Vbeta and 13 Jbeta primers were used in PCR. Only in-frame clones appear in the TCRdb table, and some are missing; sequencing was by immunoSEQ multiplex PCR. The sample has around 120,000 clones; approximately 80% are singletons. The sequencing sample was made of PBMCs. The receptor set was obtained from a man aged 50 to 59 in good health and CMV-seropositive.

This chain connects TRBV7-9 to TRBJ1-5, with D perhaps matching TRBD1 (5 bases). The CDR3 totals 13 residues. Germline CDR1 is SEHNR and CDR2 is FQNEAQ (reference sequence). V dropped 4 bases and J dropped 2 bases, with 6 bases sitting between them. CDR3: CASSWGGNQPQHF. In DNA form, the CDR3 reads TGTGCCAGCAGCTGGGGGGGCAATCAGCCCCAGCATTTT.

The V gene is TRBV19, the J gene TRBJ2-3, with 8 positions matching TRBD2. This CDR3 is built from 15 residues. V was clipped by 3 bases and J by 4 bases; unmatched bases: 6. CDR1 is LNHDA, CDR2 SQIVND, per germline (reference sequence). CDR3 region: CASSINGRAADTQYF. CDR3 sequence (DNA): TGTGCCAGTAGTATTAACGGGAGGGCCGCAGATACGCAGTATTTT.

J is TRBJ2-3 and V is TRBV5-1, with 9 bases that match TRBD1. The germline V gene encodes CDR1 SGHRS and CDR2 YFSETQ. Trimming removed 0 bases from V and 6 bases from J; junction bases left unmatched: 5. The CDR3 is made up of 15 amino acids. Written as DNA, the CDR3 is TGCGCCAGCAGCTTGGGGGACAGGGACGTGGATACGCAGTATTTT. Its protein is CASSLGDRDVDTQYF.

This clone was picked up a small number of times. The rearrangement uses TRBV2 and TRBJ1-3; D is ambiguous. The CDR3 consists of 13 residues. The V gene lost 6 bases and the J gene lost 1 base, with 7 bases spanning the gap. Germline CDR1 reads SNHLY; CDR2 reads FYNNEI. Written as DNA, the CDR3 is TGTGCCAGCAGAGAGGGATCTGGAAACACCATATATTTT. It codes for CASREGSGNTIYF. Full variable domain (remainder filled in from reference TRBV2 and TRBJ1-3): EPEVTQTPSHQVTQMGQEVILRCVPISNHLYFYWYRQILGQKVEFLVSFYNNEISEKSEIFDDQFSVERPDGSNFTLKIRSTKLEDSAMYFCASREGSGNTIYFGEGSWLTVV.

The chain couples TRBV6-5 to TRBJ1-2; 7 nucleotides line up with TRBD1. After removal of 4 bases from V and 6 bases from J, the junction contained 14 bases not matched to a gene. Germline V lookup: CDR1 MNHEY, CDR2 SVGAGI. This CDR3 has 16 residues. CDR3 coding DNA: TGTGCCAGCAGTTCCGCATCCCGGACAGGCGGAAATGGCTACACCTTC. Its protein is CASSSASRTGGNGYTF.

The rearrangement links TRBV28 to TRBJ1-2; a possible D gene is TRBD1 (6 bases). Trimming left V 1 base short and J 4 bases short, with 22 bases between. Germline values: CDR1 MDHEN, CDR2 SYDVKM. The CDR3 is 18 amino acids. Written as DNA, the CDR3 is TGTGCCAGCAGTTTATACCCCATCTCGACAGGACGAACCTATGGCTACACCTTC. Its translation is CASSLYPISTGRTYGYTF.

The chain is built from TRBV10-3 and TRBJ1-5; weak D call: TRBD1 (6 bases). Germline loops: CDR1 ENHRY, CDR2 SYGVKD. The CDR3 extends over 14 amino acids. V shed 0 bases and J shed 6 bases, with 9 bases lying between them. The CDR3 here is CAISESGGIQPQHF. The CDR3 DNA is TGTGCCATCAGTGAGTCAGGGGGAATTCAGCCCCAGCATTTT.

The chain carries TRBV28 and TRBJ2-7; 9 nucleotides align to TRBD1. CDR1 is MDHEN and CDR2 is SYDVKM in the germline V gene. Germline trimming cut 8 bases from V and 2 bases from J; bases unmatched to any gene: 4. The CDR3 contains 13 residues. CDR3 sequence reads: CASRGQGTYEQYF. The CDR3 DNA sequence: TGTGCCAGCCGGGGACAGGGAACCTACGAGCAGTACTTC.

This clone has just one count. CDR3 in DNA: TGTGCCAGCAGCCAAGATCAAAGCGGCAATGAGCAGTTCTTC. This sequence encodes CASSQDQSGNEQFF. The genes are TRBV4-2 and TRBJ2-1; TRBD2 might be the D (5 bases). Trimming removed 0 bases at V and 6 bases at J, with 9 bases between. Looked up from germline, CDR1 is LGHNA and CDR2 is YNFKEQ. CDR3 size: 14 residues.

The chain recombines TRBV30 with TRBJ1-5; D unclear. V shed 0 bases and J shed 3 bases, with 15 bases lying between them. Germline CDR1 reads GTSNPN; CDR2 reads SVGIG (reference sequence). This CDR3 spans 16 amino acids. CDR3 residues: CAWSVPFGGVNQPQHF. As DNA, the CDR3 is TGTGCCTGGAGTGTACCGTTCGGCGGCGTCAATCAGCCCCAGCATTTT.

The table lists this clone with a count of one. The V and J genes are TRBV6-6 and TRBJ1-3; 8 nucleotides line up with TRBD1. V lost 2 bases and J lost 0; bases outside the gene matches: 3. Germline loops: CDR1 MNHNY, CDR2 SVGAGI (reference sequence). This CDR3 is built from 16 residues. DNA of the CDR3: TGTGCCAGCAGTTACGCGGACAGGGACTCTGGAAACACCATATATTTT. Protein sequence: CASSYADRDSGNTIYF.

The chain carries TRBV5-1 and TRBJ1-2; D gene ambiguous. CDR1 is SGHRS and CDR2 is YFSETQ in the germline V gene. Trimming cost V 2 bases and J 8 bases, with 13 bases left between them. The CDR3 sequence is 13 residues long. CDR3 protein: CASSLAGGEGYTF. The CDR3 nucleotides are TGCGCCAGCAGCTTAGCAGGCGGGGAAGGCTACACCTTC.

This chain joins TRBV19 and TRBJ1-4; 7 bases are a match to TRBD1. Per the germline V gene, CDR1 is LNHDA and CDR2 is SQIVND (reference sequence). J lost 7 bases, V lost 5 bases, and 7 bases had no gene match. This CDR3 is built from 14 residues. CDR3 DNA: TGTGCCAGTAGTCTGACAGGGAGTGGTGAAAAACTGTTTTTT. This sequence encodes CASSLTGSGEKLFF.

The chain has TRBV29-1 and TRBJ2-3; 15 nucleotides agree with TRBD2. Germline values: CDR1 SQVTM, CDR2 ANQGSEA. This CDR3 comprises 13 residues. The J segment lost 10 bases and the V segment lost 7 bases, leaving 6 bases of the junction unmatched. In DNA, the CDR3 is TGCAGCGCCGGACTAGCGGGGGGGCTTGCGCAGTATTTT. This sequence encodes CSAGLAGGLAQYF.

This clone was seen a few times. J is TRBJ2-1 and V is TRBV10-3; D perhaps matches TRBD1 (5 bases). CDR1 and CDR2 (germline): ENHRY, SYGVKD. V was clipped by 6 bases and J by 7 bases, with 10 bases between them. The CDR3 sequence is 12 residues long. CDR3 sequence reads: CAISKTENEQFF. As DNA, the CDR3 is TGTGCCATCAGCAAGACAGAGAATGAGCAGTTCTTC.

The V call is TRBV5-1, the J call TRBJ1-2, with 7 nucleotides matching TRBD1. Per the germline V gene, CDR1 is SGHRS and CDR2 is YFSETQ. With 4 bases clipped from V and 2 bases from J, the junction kept 11 bases outside the gene matches. This CDR3 is 16 amino acids long. The CDR3 nucleotides read TGCGCCAGCAGCCTATCCACAGGGGCGTCCAACTATGGCTACACCTTC. Its translation: CASSLSTGASNYGYTF.

V gene TRBV4-1 combines with J gene TRBJ2-7; TRBD1 might be the D (5 bases). V dropped 1 base and J dropped 2 bases, with 9 bases sitting between them. The V gene's germline CDR1 is MGHRA and CDR2 YSYEKL. The CDR3 loop spans 14 amino acids. The CDR3 loop reads CASSQAPGTYEQYF. The CDR3 DNA sequence: TGCGCCAGCAGCCAAGCCCCAGGGACCTACGAGCAGTACTTC.

The CDR3 nucleotides are TGTGCCAGCAGCTTATTTCGACAGGGGTCAGAAGCTTTCTTT. As protein: CASSLFRQGSEAFF. The genes are TRBV11-2 and TRBJ1-1; 8 bases map to TRBD1. V shed 2 bases, J shed 8 bases, and the junction held 7 bases outside the gene matches. The length of the CDR3 is 14 residues. CDR1 and CDR2 (germline): SGHAT, FQNNGV.

The chain has TRBV10-2 and TRBJ1-2, with D maybe TRBD1 (6 bases). V shed 6 bases and J shed 4 bases, with 15 bases lying between them. Germline lookup yields CDR1 WSHSY and CDR2 SAAADI. The CDR3 has 14 residues. The CDR3 nucleotides read TGCGCCAGCAGCGACAGGAGAACGATCTATGGCTACACCTTC. This codes for CASSDRRTIYGYTF.

V gene TRBV10-3 combines with J gene TRBJ1-6; possible D gene TRBD1, 6 bases. Between the trimmed V and J ends, which lost 6 bases and 6 bases, there was a span of 12 bases. Germline CDR1 is ENHRY and CDR2 is SYGVKD. This CDR3 region has 14 residues. CDR3 region: CAIRVDRFNSPLHF. The CDR3 bases are TGTGCCATCAGGGTGGACAGATTTAATTCACCCCTCCACTTT.

V usage is TRBV30 and J usage is TRBJ1-1, with TRBD1 matching 10 bases. This CDR3 contains 14 residues. Trimming took 4 bases from V and 5 from J; bases not matched to a gene: 7. CDR1 and CDR2 (germline): GTSNPN, SVGIG (reference sequence). CDR3 coding DNA: TGTGCCTGGACACGGGACAGGGGCTGGACTGAAGCTTTCTTT. Translating it yields CAWTRDRGWTEAFF. The full variable domain, rest sourced from reference TRBV30 and TRBJ1-1, is SQTIHQWPATLVQPVGSPLSLECTVEGTSNPNLYWYRQAAGRGLQLLFYSVGIGQISSEVPQNLSASRPQDRQFILSSKKLLLSDSGFYLCAWTRDRGWTEAFFGQGTRLTVV.

The V call is TRBV5-4, the J call TRBJ2-6, with 7 bases that match TRBD1. V dropped 3 bases and J dropped 3; count of bases not matched to a gene: 9. This CDR3 spans 17 amino acids. Germline-derived CDR1 and CDR2 are SGHNT and YYREEE (reference sequence). Written as DNA, the CDR3 is TGTGCCAGCAGCTCCGAGGGGGCGCGAAATGGGGCCAACGTCCTGACTTTC. It translates to CASSSEGARNGANVLTF.

The rearrangement joins TRBV7-8 to TRBJ2-7, with 7 bases aligning to TRBD1. Germline CDR1 is SGHVS and CDR2 is FQNEAQ. The CDR3 totals 13 residues. The V segment lost 8 bases and the J segment 7 bases; nucleotides outside the gene matches: 11. As DNA, the CDR3 is TGTGCCAGCCTCGAGGGGGCCTACGAGGAGCAGTACTTC. It yields the protein CASLEGAYEEQYF.

The chain joins TRBV6-1 to TRBJ2-1; 8 bases agree with TRBD2. Germline-derived CDR1 and CDR2 are MNHNS and SASEGT. The CDR3 contains 16 residues. V lost 4 bases to trimming and J lost 5 bases; unmatched junction nucleotides: 10. The CDR3 bases are TGTGCCAGCAGTGCCCCACTAGCGGTCCTCAACAATGAGCAGTTCTTC. It encodes CASSAPLAVLNNEQFF.

This chain connects TRBV28 to TRBJ2-1; a weak D match, TRBD1 (6 bases). The CDR3 sequence is 14 residues long. Germline V CDR1 and CDR2: MDHEN, SYDVKM. Trimming shortened V by 8 bases and J by 5 bases, and 16 bases separated the two germline ends. CDR3 sequence (DNA): TGTGCCAGCTTGTTTTCAGGGGCCCACAATGAGCAGTTCTTC. Residues: CASLFSGAHNEQFF.

The chain couples TRBV7-2 to TRBJ2-5; 7 nucleotides agree with TRBD1. V gave up 6 bases and J gave up 2 bases; unmatched junction bases: 9. In germline, CDR1 is SGHTA, CDR2 FQGNSA. The CDR3 consists of 15 residues. The DNA for the CDR3 is TGTGCCAGCAGTTCGGGACAGACCTTGCAAGAGACCCAGTACTTC. As protein: CASSSGQTLQETQYF.

J is TRBJ2-5 and V is TRBV6-5, with 8 nucleotides matching TRBD2. In germline, CDR1 is MNHEY, CDR2 SVGAGI. V shed 0 bases, J shed 6 bases, and the junction held 9 bases outside the gene matches. The CDR3 runs to 16 residues. The CDR3 nucleotides are TGTGCCAGCAGTTACTCGGCCGGGGGGGCCCCGAAGACCCAGTACTTC. Its translation is CASSYSAGGAPKTQYF.

V usage is TRBV29-1 and J usage is TRBJ2-6; 8 bases are shared with TRBD1. V lost 4 bases, J lost 1 base, and 3 bases stayed unmatched. The germline V gene encodes CDR1 SQVTM and CDR2 ANQGSEA. There are 15 residues in the CDR3. The CDR3 DNA sequence: TGCAGCGTTGCGGGACAGGAATCTGGGGCCAACGTCCTGACTTTC. Protein product: CSVAGQESGANVLTF.

J is TRBJ2-1 and V is TRBV5-1, with 11 bases lining up with TRBD2. Germline assignment: CDR1 SGHRS and CDR2 YFSETQ. This CDR3 is 16 amino acids long. With 4 bases clipped from V and 7 bases from J, the junction kept 10 bases outside the gene matches. CDR3 in amino acids: CASSQAASGGFNEQFF. The DNA of the CDR3 is TGCGCCAGCAGCCAGGCCGCTAGCGGGGGGTTTAATGAGCAGTTCTTC. The full variable domain, with the rest looked up from reference TRBV5-1 and TRBJ2-1, is KAGVTQTPRYLIKTRGQQVTLSCSPISGHRSVSWYQQTPGQGLQFLFEYFSETQRNKGNFPGRFSGRQFSNSRSEMNVSTLELGDSALYLCASSQAASGGFNEQFFGPGTRLTVL.

The sample holds one count of this clone. V usage is TRBV11-2 and J usage is TRBJ2-1; maybe TRBD1 (6 bases). This CDR3 contains 15 residues. Trimming cost V 0 bases and J 8 bases, with 14 bases left between them. CDR1 is SGHAT, CDR2 FQNNGV, per germline. CDR3: CASSLDGAGVHEQFF. CDR3 DNA sequence: TGTGCCAGCAGCTTAGATGGGGCAGGGGTGCATGAGCAGTTCTTC. The full variable domain, completed using reference TRBV11-2 and TRBJ2-1, is EAGVAQSPRYKIIEKRQSVAFWCNPISGHATLYWYQQILGQGPKLLIQFQNNGVVDDSQLPKDRFSAERLKGVDSTLKIQPAKLEDSAVYLCASSLDGAGVHEQFFGPGTRLTVL.

The rearrangement joins TRBV2 to TRBJ2-5; no firm D call. Trimming removed 6 bases from V and 3 bases from J, with 5 bases in between. This CDR3 spans 11 amino acids. CDR1 is SNHLY, CDR2 FYNNEI, per germline. The CDR3 sequence is CASRAEETQYF. CDR3 nucleotide sequence: TGTGCCAGCAGGGCCGAAGAGACCCAGTACTTC.

The V and J genes are TRBV10-3 and TRBJ1-6; D is uncertain. The CDR3 is 16 amino acids. Trimming removed 0 bases from V and 8 bases from J, with 14 bases in between. Per germline, CDR1 ENHRY and CDR2 SYGVKD. In DNA, the CDR3 is TGTGCCATCAGTGAGTCGGGTATTGTGCGGGATTCACCCCTCCACTTT. Translating it yields CAISESGIVRDSPLHF.